The T cell receptor beta chain under discussion was sequenced for a study of shared clonotypes between healthy human individuals. Study-wide points: In general, naive subsets displayed greater estimated richness than memory subsets did.

The CDR3 is 15 residues long. Trimming removed 1 base from V and 6 bases from J, with 15 bases in between. Germline values: CDR1 MDHEN, CDR2 SYDVKM. Using immunoSEQ multiplex PCR, the repertoire was profiled, and TCRdb retains in-frame clones only, with some absent. The sample lists over 700,000 clones, 72% occurring once. This clone was seen only once. Its target is not known. Sample: memory CD4+ T cells sorted from blood. Subset noted: CD45RA-negative fraction. This sequence was found in a woman aged 30 to 39 in good health. The chain employs TRBV28 and TRBJ1-2; D remains ambiguous. CDR3 sequence reads: CASSLSGLLKDGYTF. The CDR3 DNA sequence: TGTGCCAGCAGTTTATCTGGACTGCTAAAGGATGGCTACACCTTC.